The rows below give T cell receptor beta chains drawn from one sample of a study of graft-versus-host responses after intestinal transplantation. Sequencing used immunoSEQ multiplex PCR; TCRdb keeps in-frame clones, though not all of them. In the table there are roughly 27,000 clones, about 80% of which are singletons. The specimen comprised ileum tissue, sampled 98 days after intestinal transplantation. These receptor sequences come from a human patient who received an intestinal transplant, so some T cells may come from the graft donor. Both conserved end residues are part of each CDR3. The order of the fields is J gene, V gene, CDR3 protein.

j_call: TRBJ2-3
v_call: TRBV7-2
cdr3_aa: CASSPRLAGGPDTQYF

j_call: TRBJ2-7
v_call: TRBV11-3
cdr3_aa: CASSLWESSYEQYF

j_call: TRBJ1-5
v_call: TRBV16
cdr3_aa: CASSQSRNQPQHF

j_call: TRBJ1-6
v_call: TRBV9
cdr3_aa: CASSVGQAGSPLHF

j_call: TRBJ2-1
v_call: TRBV28
cdr3_aa: CASSGGRTGGYNEQFF

j_call: TRBJ2-7
v_call: TRBV6-5
cdr3_aa: CASSEPSGSYEQYF

j_call: TRBJ2-1
v_call: TRBV19
cdr3_aa: CASSIAGGMDEQFF

j_call: TRBJ2-7
v_call: TRBV4-1
cdr3_aa: CASSHGTSEDREQYF

j_call: TRBJ2-3
v_call: TRBV18
cdr3_aa: CASSPPSGGPYTDTQYF

j_call: TRBJ2-5
v_call: TRBV5-4
cdr3_aa: CASSMTGGRWETQYF

j_call: TRBJ2-5
v_call: TRBV30
cdr3_aa: CAWSAAMGQETQYF

j_call: TRBJ1-2
v_call: TRBV7-2
cdr3_aa: CASSLAPGQGAGGYTF

j_call: TRBJ1-2
v_call: TRBV19
cdr3_aa: CASSIGDDSYGYTF

j_call: TRBJ1-2
v_call: TRBV9
cdr3_aa: CASSVSLQGDYGYTF

j_call: TRBJ2-7
v_call: TRBV6-6
cdr3_aa: CASSDLGGGEQYF

j_call: TRBJ1-2
v_call: TRBV5-5
cdr3_aa: CASSLWGQGSGGYTF

j_call: TRBJ2-7
v_call: TRBV11-2
cdr3_aa: CASSRRWGFSYEQYF

j_call: TRBJ1-2
v_call: TRBV19
cdr3_aa: CASSLDVGGYGYTF

j_call: TRBJ2-5
v_call: TRBV28
cdr3_aa: CASSLEQYQETQYF

j_call: TRBJ1-1
v_call: TRBV19
cdr3_aa: CASSITGGNTEAFF

j_call: TRBJ1-6
v_call: TRBV4-1
cdr3_aa: CASSQLQGLGSPLHF

j_call: TRBJ2-7
v_call: TRBV6-1
cdr3_aa: CASSERAIEQYF

j_call: TRBJ1-1
v_call: TRBV4-1
cdr3_aa: CASSHAATGVGTEAFF

j_call: TRBJ2-2
v_call: TRBV7-9
cdr3_aa: CASSLSTGQGAGELFF

j_call: TRBJ2-3
v_call: TRBV7-6
cdr3_aa: CASSEGRTDTQYF

j_call: TRBJ1-1
v_call: TRBV28
cdr3_aa: CASSSGVRLTTEAFF

j_call: TRBJ2-7
v_call: TRBV28
cdr3_aa: CASIPAAGYSYEQYF

j_call: TRBJ1-2
v_call: TRBV2
cdr3_aa: CASSDGIYGYTF

j_call: TRBJ1-5
v_call: TRBV30
cdr3_aa: CAWSVPPGPQHF

j_call: TRBJ1-2
v_call: TRBV19
cdr3_aa: CARKYGYTF

j_call: TRBJ2-2
v_call: TRBV11-2
cdr3_aa: CASRPDRAYGELFF

j_call: TRBJ2-1
v_call: TRBV4-1
cdr3_aa: CASSQSPSGYSSGEQFF

j_call: TRBJ1-5
v_call: TRBV6-5
cdr3_aa: CASRGRESNQPQHF

j_call: TRBJ2-1
v_call: TRBV5-1
cdr3_aa: CASSYASGGAVYNEQFF

j_call: TRBJ1-5
v_call: TRBV6-4
cdr3_aa: CASSGTVHSNQPQHF

j_call: TRBJ2-7
v_call: TRBV4-1
cdr3_aa: CASSPGGLAHEQYF

j_call: TRBJ2-7
v_call: TRBV20-1
cdr3_aa: CSVGGGYEQYF

j_call: TRBJ2-7
v_call: TRBV5-4
cdr3_aa: CASSLPQGLSYEQYF

j_call: TRBJ2-1
v_call: TRBV6-1
cdr3_aa: CASSEEGWWIVDEQFF

j_call: TRBJ1-5
v_call: TRBV7-9
cdr3_aa: CASSSGTGTQPQHF

j_call: TRBJ1-2
v_call: TRBV9
cdr3_aa: CASSDGRQSGYTF